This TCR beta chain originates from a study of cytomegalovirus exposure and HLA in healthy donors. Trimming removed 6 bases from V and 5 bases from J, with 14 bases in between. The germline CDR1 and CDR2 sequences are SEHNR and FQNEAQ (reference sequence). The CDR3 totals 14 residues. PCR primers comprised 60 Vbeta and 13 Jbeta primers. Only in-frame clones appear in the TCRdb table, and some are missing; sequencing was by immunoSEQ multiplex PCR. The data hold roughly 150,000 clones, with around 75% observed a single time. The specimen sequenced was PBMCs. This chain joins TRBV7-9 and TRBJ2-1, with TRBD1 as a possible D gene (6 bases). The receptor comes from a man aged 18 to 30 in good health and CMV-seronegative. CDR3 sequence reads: CASRAGALNNEQFF. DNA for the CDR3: TGTGCCAGCAGGGCAGGGGCATTAAACAATGAGCAGTTCTTC. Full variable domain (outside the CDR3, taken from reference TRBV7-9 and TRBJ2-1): DTGVSQNPRHKITKRGQNVTFRCDPISEHNRLYWYRQTLGQGPEFLTYFQNEAQLEKSRLLSDRFSAERPKGSFSTLEIQRTEQGDSAMYLCASRAGALNNEQFFGPGTRLTVL.